The entry below describes one T cell receptor beta chain. A read error may explain this, as a much larger clone is one base away. This record belongs to a study of tumor-infiltrating lymphocytes in primary liver carcinoma. Study as a whole: Participating patients were men and women between 30 and 69 years old.

The roughly 19-33 mg bulk tissue piece was not sorted before simultaneous RNA and DNA extraction. Sampling targeted five separate regions of each tumor, which included the tumor centre. Per germline, CDR1 MNHNS and CDR2 SASEGT. The CDR3 consists of 19 residues. Germline trimming cut 2 bases from V and 6 bases from J; bases unmatched to any gene: 16. Total RNA amounting to 450 to 500 ng was the source from which TCR beta cDNA was made with a constant-region primer. Each TCR beta library was derived from three nested multiplex PCR rounds that employed slightly modified ARM-PCR. A C-beta reverse primer and TRBV1-TRBV30 forward primers served in each of the first two PCR rounds, at about 10 cycles apiece. TCRdb recomputed calls from the multiplex PCR reads with MiXCR, one row per CDR3 protein. The table lists approximately 110,000 distinct CDR3 sequences, about 59% of them singletons.

The chain recombines TRBV6-1 with TRBJ2-7, with TRBD2 identical over 13 bases. Sequenced input: liver tumor tissue from sampling region 1. Subset denoted: tumor region T1, superior pole. The receptor comes from an older woman with primary liver carcinoma and hepatitis B virus infection. CDR3 sequence reads: CASSERVELLAGGLFEQYF. CDR3 DNA sequence: TGTGCCAGCAGTGAAAGAGTTGAGTTACTAGCGGGAGGGCTTTTCGAGCAGTACTTC.